A selection of T cell receptor beta chains follows, all from one sample in a study of blood T cell repertoires in COVID-19. Profiling relied on immunoSEQ multiplex PCR, and the TCRdb table lists in-frame clones only, not all of them. Here the sample spans about 280,000 clones, less than 85% being singletons. The specimen sequenced was PBMCs or T cells enriched from blood (not recorded which). The receptor set was obtained from a woman aged 45-65 years who had recovered from COVID-19. CDR3s include the opening cysteine and the closing phenylalanine or tryptophan. The order of the fields is clone size, CDR3 length, V gene, D gene, J gene, CDR3 DNA, CDR3 protein. D genes are given only for firm matches. Clone size is not always given. Where it is, it says once, few, many or a class for expanded clones.

clone_size: .; cdr3_length: 12; v_call: TRBV30; d_call: TRBD2; j_call: TRBJ2-7; cdr3_nt: TGTGCCTGGACTAGCGGGAGTTACGAGCAGTACTTC; cdr3_aa: CAWTSGSYEQYF
clone_size: .; cdr3_length: 15; v_call: TRBV14; d_call: TRBD2; j_call: TRBJ2-7; cdr3_nt: TGTGCCAGCAGCCAACTCCTAGCGGGATCCTACGAGCAGTACTTC; cdr3_aa: CASSQLLAGSYEQYF
clone_size: few; cdr3_length: 16; v_call: TRBV6-5; d_call: TRBD1; j_call: TRBJ1-2; cdr3_nt: TGTGCCAGCAGCTACTCCAGGACAGGGGGAGGATATGGCTACACCTTC; cdr3_aa: CASSYSRTGGGYGYTF
clone_size: .; cdr3_length: 13; v_call: TRBV5-6; d_call: .; j_call: TRBJ1-3; cdr3_nt: TGTGCCAGCAGCTCCGTTCCTGGAAACACCATATATTTT; cdr3_aa: CASSSVPGNTIYF
clone_size: .; cdr3_length: 13; v_call: TRBV19; d_call: .; j_call: TRBJ2-5; cdr3_nt: TGTGCCAGTAGTATAGGAGGGTTCGAGACCCAGTACTTC; cdr3_aa: CASSIGGFETQYF
clone_size: .; cdr3_length: 14; v_call: TRBV2; d_call: TRBD1; j_call: TRBJ1-2; cdr3_nt: TGTGCCAGCAGGGGGACAGGGGTATTACGCGGCTACACCTTC; cdr3_aa: CASRGTGVLRGYTF
clone_size: .; cdr3_length: 15; v_call: TRBV27; d_call: TRBD1; j_call: TRBJ1-1; cdr3_nt: TGTGCCAGCAGGGGGGACAGGGGAGGTTTTACTGAAGCTTTCTTT; cdr3_aa: CASRGDRGGFTEAFF
clone_size: once; cdr3_length: 12; v_call: TRBV10-3; d_call: .; j_call: TRBJ2-3; cdr3_nt: TGTGCCATCAGTGACGGGGCAGATACGCAGTATTTT; cdr3_aa: CAISDGADTQYF
clone_size: few; cdr3_length: 14; v_call: TRBV27; d_call: .; j_call: TRBJ2-6; cdr3_nt: TGTGCCAGCAGTCTTAGCTCTGGGGCCAACGTCCTGACTTTC; cdr3_aa: CASSLSSGANVLTF
clone_size: .; cdr3_length: 14; v_call: TRBV7-9; d_call: .; j_call: TRBJ2-1; cdr3_nt: TGTGCCAGCAGCAGGGGGGGACTTTACAATGAGCAGTTCTTC; cdr3_aa: CASSRGGLYNEQFF
clone_size: .; cdr3_length: 18; v_call: TRBV30; d_call: TRBD2; j_call: TRBJ2-7; cdr3_nt: TGTGCCTGGAGTCCCTCCTGGACTAGCGGGGGGGTATCCTACGAGCAGTACTTC; cdr3_aa: CAWSPSWTSGGVSYEQYF
clone_size: .; cdr3_length: 16; v_call: TRBV3-1/TRBV3-2; d_call: TRBD2; j_call: TRBJ2-7; cdr3_nt: TGTGCCAGCAGCCAAGAGGGGACTAGTGTGATCTACGAGCAGTACTTC; cdr3_aa: CASSQEGTSVIYEQYF
clone_size: .; cdr3_length: 12; v_call: TRBV11-2; d_call: .; j_call: TRBJ1-4; cdr3_nt: TGTGCCAGCAGCTTAATCGGGGAAAAACTGTTTTTT; cdr3_aa: CASSLIGEKLFF
clone_size: .; cdr3_length: 14; v_call: TRBV6-2/TRBV6-3; d_call: .; j_call: TRBJ1-2; cdr3_nt: TGTGCCAGCAGTTACTCGGGGCAGGCGTCCGGCTACACCTTC; cdr3_aa: CASSYSGQASGYTF
clone_size: .; cdr3_length: 16; v_call: TRBV5-6; d_call: TRBD1; j_call: TRBJ1-5; cdr3_nt: TGTGCCAGCAGCATTGCCGGGACAGGGTATAATCAGCCCCAGCATTTT; cdr3_aa: CASSIAGTGYNQPQHF
clone_size: .; cdr3_length: 15; v_call: TRBV19; d_call: .; j_call: TRBJ2-1; cdr3_nt: TGTGCCAGTAGTATAGTACAGGGTGGCTACAATGAGCAGTTCTTC; cdr3_aa: CASSIVQGGYNEQFF